The source of this TCR beta chain is a study of shared clonotypes between healthy human individuals. Notes on the study in general: Clonotypes shared by all four sorted-subset donors had higher generation probabilities than non-shared clonotypes.

Assay execution proceeded at the deep level. The data were produced by immunoSEQ multiplex PCR, yet TCRdb's version contains in-frame clones alone and is incomplete. The sample shows hundreds of thousands of clones, about 74% of them seen only once. In regard to this clone: Antigen: not known.

The sequenced sample consisted of memory CD4+ T cells sorted from blood. Subset of the sample: CD45RA-negative fraction. The sequence came from a woman aged 30 to 39 in good health.

CDR3 amino acids: CASSLEAGGNTEAFF. The DNA of the CDR3 is TGCGCCAGCAGCTTGGAAGCCGGAGGGAACACTGAAGCTTTCTTT. This chain links TRBV5-1 with TRBJ1-1; D remains ambiguous. CDR1 is SGHRS, CDR2 YFSETQ, per germline. V was clipped by 0 bases and J by 1 base, with 10 bases between them. This CDR3 spans 15 amino acids.